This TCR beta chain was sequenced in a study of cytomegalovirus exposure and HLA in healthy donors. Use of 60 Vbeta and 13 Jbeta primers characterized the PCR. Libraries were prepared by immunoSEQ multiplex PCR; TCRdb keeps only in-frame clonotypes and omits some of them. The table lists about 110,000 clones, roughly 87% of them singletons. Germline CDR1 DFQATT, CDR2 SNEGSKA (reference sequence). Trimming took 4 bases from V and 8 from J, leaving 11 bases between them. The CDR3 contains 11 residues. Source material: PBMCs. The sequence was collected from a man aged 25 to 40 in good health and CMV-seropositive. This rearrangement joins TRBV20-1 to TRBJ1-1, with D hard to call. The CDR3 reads CSATGETEAFF. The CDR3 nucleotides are TGCAGTGCTACCGGGGAGACCGAAGCTTTCTTT.